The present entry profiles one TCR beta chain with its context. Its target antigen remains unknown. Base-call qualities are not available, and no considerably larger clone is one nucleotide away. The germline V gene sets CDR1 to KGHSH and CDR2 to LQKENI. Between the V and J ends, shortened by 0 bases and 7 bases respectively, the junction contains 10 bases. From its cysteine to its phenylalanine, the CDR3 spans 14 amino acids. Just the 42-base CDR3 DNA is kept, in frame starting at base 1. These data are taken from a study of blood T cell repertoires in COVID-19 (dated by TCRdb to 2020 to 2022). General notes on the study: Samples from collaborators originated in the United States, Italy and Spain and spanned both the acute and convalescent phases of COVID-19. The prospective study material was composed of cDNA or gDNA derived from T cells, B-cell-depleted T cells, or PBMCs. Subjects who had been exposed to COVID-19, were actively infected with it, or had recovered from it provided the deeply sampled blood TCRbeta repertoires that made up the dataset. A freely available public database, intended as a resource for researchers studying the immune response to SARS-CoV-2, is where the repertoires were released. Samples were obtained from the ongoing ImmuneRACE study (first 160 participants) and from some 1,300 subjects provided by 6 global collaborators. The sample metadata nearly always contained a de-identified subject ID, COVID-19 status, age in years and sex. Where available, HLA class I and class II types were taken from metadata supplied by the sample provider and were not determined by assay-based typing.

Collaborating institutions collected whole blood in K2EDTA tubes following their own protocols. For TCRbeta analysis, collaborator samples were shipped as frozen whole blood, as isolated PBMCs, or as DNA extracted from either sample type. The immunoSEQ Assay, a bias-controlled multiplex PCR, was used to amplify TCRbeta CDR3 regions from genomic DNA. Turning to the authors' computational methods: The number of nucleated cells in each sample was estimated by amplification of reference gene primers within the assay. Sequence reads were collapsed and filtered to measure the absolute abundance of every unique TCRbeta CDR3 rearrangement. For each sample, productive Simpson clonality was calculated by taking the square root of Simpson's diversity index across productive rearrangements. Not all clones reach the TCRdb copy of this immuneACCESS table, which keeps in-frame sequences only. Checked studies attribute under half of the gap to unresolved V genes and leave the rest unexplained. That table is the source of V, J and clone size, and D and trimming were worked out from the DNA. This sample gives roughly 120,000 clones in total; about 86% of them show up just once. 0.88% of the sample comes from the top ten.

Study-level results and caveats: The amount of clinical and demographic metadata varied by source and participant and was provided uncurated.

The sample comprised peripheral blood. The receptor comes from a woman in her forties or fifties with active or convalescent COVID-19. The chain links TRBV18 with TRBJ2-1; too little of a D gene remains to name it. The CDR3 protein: CASSPPSTVNEQFF. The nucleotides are TGTGCCAGCTCACCACCATCCACAGTTAATGAGCAGTTCTTC.